These 17 T cell receptor beta chains share one sample of origin, sequenced in a study of blood T cells in healthy people across ages. Primed by a sample-barcoded 5' primer and a J-beta primer mix, a second PCR proceeded for about 7 to 11 cycles. TCRdb processed the 5' RACE reads anew with MiXCR; each CDR3 protein has one entry. In the table there are approximately 2,000,000 distinct CDR3 sequences, approximately 40% of which are singletons. Source material: blood. The receptors shown here come from a human donor in good health.

This clonotype was observed a few times. The V gene is TRBV15, the J gene TRBJ1-2; D not resolved. Looked up from germline, CDR1 is LNHNV and CDR2 is YYDKDF (reference sequence). This CDR3 comprises 13 residues. Deletions cut 0 bases from V and 1 base from J, with 3 bases between. The CDR3 sequence: CATSREDNYGYTF. CDR3 sequence (DNA): TGTGCCACCAGCAGAGAAGATAACTATGGCTACACCTTC.

V is TRBV20-1 and J is TRBJ1-1; the match to TRBD1 covers 9 bases. Trimming at V came to 0 bases and at J to 6 bases, leaving 17 bases not matched to a gene. This CDR3 has 18 amino acids. CDR1 and CDR2 (germline): DFQATT, SNEGSKA (reference sequence). The CDR3 bases are TGCAGTGCTAGAGATATGGTTTCCGGGACAGGGAATGTAGCTGAAGCTTTCTTT. This sequence encodes CSARDMVSGTGNVAEAFF.

This sequence joins TRBV20-1 and TRBJ2-1; D gene uncertain. The V gene's germline CDR1 is DFQATT and CDR2 SNEGSKA (reference sequence). Between the trimmed V and J ends, which lost 6 bases and 6 bases, there was a span of 21 bases. The CDR3 consists of 15 residues. CDR3 DNA sequence: TGCAGTGCCCTCGCCAGAGGAGTCTCAAGCAATGAGCAGTTCTTC. Translated, it gives CSALARGVSSNEQFF.

This clonotype was seen at least ten times. A much larger clone sits a single nucleotide away, making a read error possible. V usage is TRBV2 and J usage is TRBJ2-1; weak D call: TRBD2 (6 bases). The CDR3 sequence is 11 residues long. V lost 8 bases, J lost 6 bases, and 8 bases lay in between. Per the germline V gene, CDR1 is SNHLY and CDR2 is FYNNEI. Here the CDR3 reads CASQGGNEQFF. The DNA of the CDR3 is TGTGCCAGCCAGGGAGGCAATGAGCAGTTCTTC.

This clonotype was observed a few times. The rearrangement links TRBV9 to TRBJ2-1, with 7 bases fitting TRBD1. J lost 2 bases, V lost 4 bases, and 12 bases had no gene match. The CDR3 has 17 residues. CDR1 and CDR2 (germline): SGDLS, YYNGEE. CDR3 loop: CASSPRLRGPPYNEQFF. CDR3 DNA: TGTGCCAGCAGCCCCCGTTTGAGGGGGCCCCCCTACAATGAGCAGTTCTTC.

The chain combines TRBV27 with TRBJ2-5; TRBD2 aligns across 8 bases. The ends lost 3 bases at V and 2 bases at J; junction bases unmatched: 8. The CDR3 totals 16 residues. Per the germline V gene, CDR1 is MNHEY and CDR2 is SMNVEV (reference sequence). CDR3 sequence reads: CASSLTPSGGQETQYF. In nucleotides, the CDR3 is TGTGCCAGCAGTTTGACACCTTCGGGGGGGCAAGAGACCCAGTACTTC.

The CDR3 reads CASSLWELLNYGYTF. CDR3 in DNA: TGTGCCAGCAGTTTATGGGAGTTATTAAACTATGGCTACACCTTC. The chain uses TRBV12-3 or TRBV12-4 and TRBJ1-2, with D unclear. V lost 2 bases and J lost 2, with 12 bases in between. This CDR3 is 15 amino acids long.

This clonotype was observed a few times. One end of the junction does not line up with germline, which may come from a read error. J is TRBJ2-3 and V is TRBV28; weak D call: TRBD1 (5 bases). Germline V CDR1 and CDR2: MDHEN, SYDVKM. The CDR3 covers 13 residues. CDR3 sequence (DNA): TGTACCAGCAGTTTTAGGGGCGCAGATACGCAGTATTTT. It translates to CTSSFRGADTQYF. The full variable domain, with the rest looked up from reference TRBV28 and TRBJ2-3, is DVKVTQSSRYLVKRTGEKVFLECVQDMDHENMFWYRQDPGLGLRLIYFSYDVKMKEKGDIPEGYSVSREKKERFSLILESASTNQTSMYLCTSSFRGADTQYFGPGTRLTVL.

The CDR3 coding sequence is TGCAGCGTTGATTTGGGGGGGCGCACAGATACGCAGTATTTT. It specifies CSVDLGGRTDTQYF. The chain recombines TRBV29-1 with TRBJ2-3, with D perhaps TRBD2 (7 bases). CDR3 length: 14 amino acids. Per the germline V gene, CDR1 is SQVTM and CDR2 is ANQGSEA. Trimming pared 3 bases from V and 1 base from J, leaving 11 bases between.

This clonotype showed up just a few times. The V gene is TRBV7-2, the J gene TRBJ1-2, with unresolved D. The germline gives CDR1 SGHTA, CDR2 FQGNSA. Trimming shortened V by 6 bases and J by 5 bases, and 16 bases separated the two germline ends. The CDR3 extends over 14 amino acids. DNA for the CDR3: TGTGCCAGCAGTCGTGGGAGCCACCCTTATGGCTACACCTTC. It specifies CASSRGSHPYGYTF.

The CDR3 protein is CASSSYHEAFF. The CDR3 region has the DNA TGTGCCAGCAGTTCGTATCATGAAGCTTTCTTT. V is TRBV27 and J is TRBJ1-1; no firm D call. Trimming shortened V by 4 bases and J by 7 bases, and 7 bases separated the two germline ends. The germline gives CDR1 MNHEY, CDR2 SMNVEV (reference sequence). This CDR3 contains 11 residues.

The V and J genes are TRBV5-1 and TRBJ1-4, with 9 bases aligning to TRBD1. The germline CDR1 and CDR2 sequences are SGHRS and YFSETQ. V trimming: 4 bases; J trimming: 5 bases; junction bases outside the gene matches: 3. This CDR3 spans 14 amino acids. This CDR3 is CASSTQGANEKLFF. The CDR3 DNA follows: TGCGCCAGCAGCACACAGGGGGCGAATGAAAAACTGTTTTTT.

This clonotype was detected many times. V is TRBV29-1 and J is TRBJ2-6; D ambiguous. CDR1 and CDR2 from the germline V gene are SQVTM and ANQGSEA. Trimming cost V 5 bases and J 0 bases, with 5 bases left between them. CDR3 length equals 13 residues. This CDR3 is CSVRVSGANVLTF. In DNA, the CDR3 is TGCAGCGTTAGGGTCTCTGGGGCCAACGTCCTGACTTTC.

This clonotype was counted between two and nine times. The CDR3 is CASSRTGPYNEQFF. CDR3 DNA sequence: TGTGCCAGCAGCCGGACAGGCCCCTACAATGAGCAGTTCTTC. The chain employs TRBV6-5 and TRBJ2-1, with 7 bases matching TRBD1. The CDR3 runs to 14 residues. V lost 6 bases to trimming and J lost 2 bases; unmatched junction nucleotides: 4. Germline CDR1 reads MNHEY; CDR2 reads SVGAGI.

V usage is TRBV7-8 and J usage is TRBJ2-1; 13 bases align to TRBD2. V trimming: 5 bases; J trimming: 7 bases; junction bases outside the gene matches: 8. This CDR3 comprises 16 residues. In germline, CDR1 is SGHVS, CDR2 FQNEAQ. The chain's CDR3 is CASSTGTSGVNNEQFF. In nucleotides, the CDR3 is TGTGCCAGCAGCACCGGGACTAGCGGGGTGAATAATGAGCAGTTCTTC.

The chain joins TRBV5-1 to TRBJ2-5, with D maybe TRBD2 (5 bases). V was clipped by 0 bases and J by 7 bases, with 19 bases between them. The CDR3 covers 16 residues. Germline loops: CDR1 SGHRS, CDR2 YFSETQ. CDR3 residues: CASSLAIGENPGTQYF. In DNA form, the CDR3 reads TGCGCCAGCAGCTTGGCCATTGGGGAGAACCCGGGGACCCAGTACTTC. The full variable domain, in which reference TRBV5-1 and TRBJ2-5 provide the parts outside the CDR3, is KAGVTQTPRYLIKTRGQQVTLSCSPISGHRSVSWYQQTPGQGLQFLFEYFSETQRNKGNFPGRFSGRQFSNSRSEMNVSTLELGDSALYLCASSLAIGENPGTQYFGPGTRLLVL.

The CDR3 sequence is CASSPRGEVDTQYF. The DNA of the CDR3 is TGCGCCAGCAGCCCGCGGGGGGAGGTAGATACGCAGTATTTT. The gene calls are TRBV4-1 and TRBJ2-3, with 8 bases that match TRBD2. J lost 5 bases, V lost 4 bases, and 5 bases had no gene match. The germline V gene has CDR1 MGHRA and CDR2 YSYEKL. This CDR3 is 14 amino acids long.